A single sample gave rise to the 17 T cell receptor beta chains below, sequenced in a study of response to subunit inactivated influenza vaccine. MiXCR, run by TCRdb on the RT-PCR reads, gives a single entry per CDR3 protein. The sample lists about 520,000 distinct CDR3 sequences; approximately 6.9% were seen once. Material: PBMCs from blood, obtained roughly 24 months after vaccination. Receptor source: a man between 50 and 69 years old who received an inactivated influenza vaccine.

In this sample, this clonotype turned up a few times. The J gene is TRBJ1-1, the V gene TRBV29-1; the D is unclear. The germline gives CDR1 SQVTM, CDR2 ANQGSEA. This CDR3 region has 11 residues. Trimming cost V 5 bases and J 7 bases, with 11 bases left between them. CDR3 DNA: TGCAGCGTTCGACCCGTCCATGAAGCTTTCTTT. It specifies CSVRPVHEAFF.

The DNA of the CDR3 is TGTGCCAGCAGAGGGCTTGAGGGGGCAAGGAAGACTAACTATGGCTACACCTTC. The encoded protein is CASRGLEGARKTNYGYTF. The chain uses TRBV28 and TRBJ1-2, with 7 bases fitting TRBD1. The germline V gene has CDR1 MDHEN and CDR2 SYDVKM. V lost 6 bases to trimming and J lost 0 bases; unmatched junction nucleotides: 16. The CDR3 covers 18 residues.

Ten or more counts support this clonotype. This chain links TRBV7-9 with TRBJ1-1; D not resolved. The CDR3 is 14 amino acids. Germline V gives CDR1 SEHNR, CDR2 FQNEAQ (reference sequence). With 5 bases removed from V and 0 bases from J, the gap between germline ends came to 10 bases. CDR3 sequence reads: CASSPRNMNTEAFF. DNA for the CDR3: TGTGCCAGCAGCCCACGTAATATGAACACTGAAGCTTTCTTT.

Ten or more counts support this clonotype. The chain has TRBV20-1 and TRBJ1-2; D uncertain. V was cut by 3 bases and J by 4 bases, with 15 bases left in between. CDR1 DFQATT and CDR2 SNEGSKA come from the germline V gene (reference sequence). The CDR3 runs to 14 residues. DNA for the CDR3: TGCAGTGCTAGGACCGATTTAGGATTCTATGGCTACACCTTC. Amino acids: CSARTDLGFYGYTF.

In its sample, this clonotype was seen many times. This sequence joins TRBV6-1 and TRBJ2-7; 10 bases match TRBD2. Germline CDR1 MNHNS, CDR2 SASEGT. The ends lost 4 bases at V and 2 bases at J; junction bases unmatched: 8. The CDR3 sequence is 16 residues long. CDR3: CASSGPGLATPYEQYF. CDR3 nucleotides: TGTGCCAGCAGTGGACCGGGACTAGCGACCCCCTACGAGCAGTACTTC.

The CDR3 nucleotides are TGTGCCAGCAGTTCTTCTAGCGGGAGGGCCCCTCGGTTCTTC. Translating it yields CASSSSSGRAPRFF. The chain joins TRBV6-2 or TRBV6-3 to TRBJ2-1; 12 bases match TRBD2. Trimming cost V 4 bases and J 15 bases; bases outside gene matches: 10. This CDR3 contains 14 residues. Germline lookup yields CDR1 MNHEY and CDR2 SVGEGT.

This clonotype was picked up a small number of times. The chain couples TRBV11-1 to TRBJ2-2; 9 bases match TRBD1. Germline trimming cut 5 bases from V and 4 bases from J; bases unmatched to any gene: 14. CDR1 SGHAT and CDR2 FQDESV come from the germline V gene (reference sequence). This CDR3 has 18 residues. The CDR3 reads CASSTPLRTGEVTGELFF. The CDR3 nucleotides are TGTGCCAGCAGCACCCCCTTGAGGACAGGGGAGGTCACCGGGGAGCTGTTTTTT.

At least ten counts were recorded for this clonotype. This chain joins TRBV20-1 and TRBJ2-2; D unresolved. Germline-derived CDR1 and CDR2 are DFQATT and SNEGSKA (reference sequence). Trimming shortened V by 4 bases and J by 3 bases, and 6 bases separated the two germline ends. The CDR3 totals 12 residues. Here the CDR3 reads CSAKNDTGELFF. The CDR3 DNA reads as TGCAGTGCTAAGAATGACACCGGGGAGCTGTTTTTT.

At least ten counts were recorded for this clonotype. The chain carries TRBV12-3 or TRBV12-4 and TRBJ1-1; D remains unclear. This CDR3 has 14 residues. Trimming took off 10 bases at V and 3 bases at J, with 18 bases between the two ends. The DNA of the CDR3 is TGTGCCACGGGGTCCCGTTTAGCCCACACTGAAGCTTTCTTT. Translation: CATGSRLAHTEAFF.

The chain employs TRBV20-1 and TRBJ1-4; D possibly corresponds to TRBD1 (5 bases). Germline assignment: CDR1 DFQATT and CDR2 SNEGSKA (reference sequence). The CDR3 loop spans 14 amino acids. V lost 0 bases and J lost 11, with 16 bases in between. The CDR3 DNA follows: TGCAGTGCTAGAGAATCCGCCAACCGGGACAAACTGTTTTTT. This codes for CSARESANRDKLFF.

This clonotype was counted ten times or more. This chain connects TRBV20-1 to TRBJ1-5; possibly TRBD1 for D (5 bases). From germline, CDR1 is DFQATT and CDR2 SNEGSKA (reference sequence). The CDR3 runs 13 residues. Here the CDR3 reads CGSGGFGNQPQHF. The DNA of the CDR3 is TGCGGCTCGGGGGGTTTTGGCAATCAGCCCCAGCATTTT.

The chain carries TRBV7-2 and TRBJ2-7; maybe TRBD2 (7 bases). V lost 1 base and J 2 bases, leaving 15 bases between the germline ends. Per the germline V gene, CDR1 is SGHTA and CDR2 is FQGNSA. The CDR3 is 16 residues long. The CDR3 spells CASSLVGGANPYEQYF. CDR3 nucleotide sequence: TGTGCCAGCAGCTTAGTGGGGGGGGCGAATCCCTACGAGCAGTACTTC. Variable domain in full (rest from reference TRBV7-2 and TRBJ2-7): GAGVSQSPSNKVTEKGKDVELRCDPISGHTALYWYRQSLGQGLEFLIYFQGNSAPDKSGLPSDRFSAERTGGSVSTLTIQRTQQEDSAVYLCASSLVGGANPYEQYFGPGTRLTVT.

The chain is built from TRBV12-3 or TRBV12-4 and TRBJ2-7, with 11 bases fitting TRBD1. This CDR3 has 13 amino acids. V lost 8 bases and J lost 5; bases outside the gene matches: 5. The CDR3 region has the DNA TGTGCCAGCGGACAGGGGGCTAGGGACGAGCAGTACTTC. The encoded protein is CASGQGARDEQYF.

At least ten counts were recorded for this clonotype. CDR3 protein: CSVAAMNGYTF. CDR3 coding DNA: TGCAGCGTTGCCGCGATGAACGGCTACACCTTC. This chain uses TRBV29-1 with TRBJ1-2; D is unclear. V was trimmed by 4 bases and J by 8 bases, leaving 11 bases between them. CDR3 length: 11 amino acids. CDR1 SQVTM and CDR2 ANQGSEA come from the germline V gene.

The chain uses TRBV20-1 and TRBJ2-3; 9 nucleotides match TRBD2. Germline V gene data show CDR1 as DFQATT and CDR2 as SNEGSKA (reference sequence). CDR3 size: 15 residues. Trimming removed 5 bases from V and 2 bases from J; junction bases left unmatched: 8. The CDR3 sequence is CSALPLAGNTDTQYF. The CDR3, as DNA: TGCAGTGCTCTCCCCCTAGCGGGGAACACAGATACGCAGTATTTT.

This clonotype has a handful of counts. The gene calls are TRBV11-2 and TRBJ2-5; 10 bases are shared with TRBD1. The CDR3 has 15 residues. CDR1 is SGHAT, CDR2 FQNNGV, per germline. The trim removed 4 bases at V and 7 bases at J, leaving 9 bases unmatched. The CDR3 is CASSSYRDRGGTQYF. The CDR3 DNA is TGTGCCAGCAGCTCATACCGGGACAGGGGAGGGACCCAGTACTTC.

The chain joins TRBV20-1 to TRBJ1-5; a weak D match, TRBD1 (5 bases). V gave up 6 bases and J gave up 4 bases, with 13 bases separating them. The CDR3 sequence is 13 residues long. Germline values: CDR1 DFQATT, CDR2 SNEGSKA (reference sequence). CDR3: CSAARDWNQPQHF. CDR3 bases: TGCAGTGCCGCTAGGGACTGGAATCAGCCCCAGCATTTT.